This T cell receptor (beta chain) derives from a study of cytomegalovirus exposure and HLA in healthy donors. Study-wide results and limits: Analysis performed later showed TCR beta chains linked to HLA being more clonally expanded than equally common others.

The table lists this clone with a few counts. Its antigen is undetermined. Primers included in the PCR were 60 Vbeta and 13 Jbeta primers. Repertoires were generated with immunoSEQ multiplex PCR, while TCRdb's copy carries only in-frame clones and drops some. In the table there are approximately 170,000 clones, about 65% of which are singletons. V gave up 0 bases and J gave up 2 bases, with 5 bases separating them. The CDR3 length is 13 residues. The germline V gene encodes CDR1 SGDLS and CDR2 YYNGEE. J is TRBJ1-2 and V is TRBV9; no clear D gene. The clonotype originates from a woman aged 18 to 35 in good health and CMV-seropositive. Material: PBMCs. CDR3 coding DNA: TGTGCCAGCAGCGTAGACAGCAACTATGGCTACACCTTC. Its translation is CASSVDSNYGYTF. Full variable domain (remainder filled in from reference TRBV9 and TRBJ1-2): DSGVTQTPKHLITATGQRVTLRCSPRSGDLSVYWYQQSLDQGLQFLIQYYNGEERAKGNILERFSAQQFPDLHSELNLSSLELGDSALYFCASSVDSNYGYTFGSGTRLTVV.